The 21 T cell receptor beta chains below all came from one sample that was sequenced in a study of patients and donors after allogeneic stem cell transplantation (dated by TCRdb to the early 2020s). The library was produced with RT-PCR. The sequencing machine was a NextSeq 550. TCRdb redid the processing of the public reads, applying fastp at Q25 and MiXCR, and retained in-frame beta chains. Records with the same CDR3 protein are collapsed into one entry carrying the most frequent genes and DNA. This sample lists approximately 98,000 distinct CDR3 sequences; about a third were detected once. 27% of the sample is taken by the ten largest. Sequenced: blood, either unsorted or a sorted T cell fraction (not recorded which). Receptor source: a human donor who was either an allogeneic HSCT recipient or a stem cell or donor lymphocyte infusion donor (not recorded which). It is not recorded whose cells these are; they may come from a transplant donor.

CDR3: CASSSGDGYTF. The CDR3 coding sequence is TGTGCCAGCAGCTCGGGCGATGGCTACACCTTC. The V and J genes are TRBV7-9 and TRBJ1-2; D remains unclear. V lost 4 bases to trimming and J lost 6 bases, with 6 bases between them. The germline gives CDR1 SEHNR, CDR2 FQNEAQ (reference sequence). This CDR3 is 11 amino acids long.

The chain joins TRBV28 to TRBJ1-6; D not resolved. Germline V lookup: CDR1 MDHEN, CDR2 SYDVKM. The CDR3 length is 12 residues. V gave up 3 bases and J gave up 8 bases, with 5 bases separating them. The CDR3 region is CASSFLDSPLHF. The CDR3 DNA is TGTGCCAGCAGTTTTTTGGATTCACCCCTCCACTTT.

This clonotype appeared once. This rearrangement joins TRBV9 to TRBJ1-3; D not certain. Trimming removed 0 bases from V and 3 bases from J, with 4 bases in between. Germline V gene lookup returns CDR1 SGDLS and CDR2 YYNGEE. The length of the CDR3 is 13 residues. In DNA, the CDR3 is TGTGCCAGCAGCGTAGAGATTGGAAACACCATATATTTT. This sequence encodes CASSVEIGNTIYF.

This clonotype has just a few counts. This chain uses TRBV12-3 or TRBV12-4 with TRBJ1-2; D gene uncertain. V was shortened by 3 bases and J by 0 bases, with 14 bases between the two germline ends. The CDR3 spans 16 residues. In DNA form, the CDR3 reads TGTGCCAGCAGTTTTTGGATGCCGGGGTCTAACTATGGCTACACCTTC. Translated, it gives CASSFWMPGSNYGYTF.

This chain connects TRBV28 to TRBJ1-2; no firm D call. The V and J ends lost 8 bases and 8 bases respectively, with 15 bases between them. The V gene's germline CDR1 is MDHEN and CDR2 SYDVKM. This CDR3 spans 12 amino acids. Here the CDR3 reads CASHEREGGYTF. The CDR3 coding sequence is TGTGCCAGCCACGAAAGGGAGGGCGGCTACACCTTC.

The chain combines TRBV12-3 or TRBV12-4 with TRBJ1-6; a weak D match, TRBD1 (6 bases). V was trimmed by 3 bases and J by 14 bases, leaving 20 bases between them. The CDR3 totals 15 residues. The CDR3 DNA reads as TGTGCCAGCAGTTTTGGGTCCAACAGGGTTTGGACCCTCCACTTT. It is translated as CASSFGSNRVWTLHF.

This chain's CDR3 is CASSIRQQETQYF. DNA of the CDR3: TGTGCCAGCAGTATACGACAACAAGAGACCCAGTACTTC. V usage is TRBV12-3 or TRBV12-4 and J usage is TRBJ2-5, with D unresolved. Trimming stripped 5 bases from V and 2 bases from J, with 9 bases between. The CDR3 sequence is 13 residues long.

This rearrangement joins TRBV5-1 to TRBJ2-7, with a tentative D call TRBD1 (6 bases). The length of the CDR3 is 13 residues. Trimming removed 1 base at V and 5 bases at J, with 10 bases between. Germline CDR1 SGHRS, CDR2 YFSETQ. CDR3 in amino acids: CASSLQGLDEQYF. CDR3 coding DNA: TGCGCCAGCAGCTTGCAGGGGTTGGACGAGCAGTACTTC.

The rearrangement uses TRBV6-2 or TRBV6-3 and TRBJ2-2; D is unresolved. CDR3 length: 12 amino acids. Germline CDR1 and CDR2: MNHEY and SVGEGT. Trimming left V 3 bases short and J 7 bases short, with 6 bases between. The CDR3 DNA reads TGTGCCAGCAGTTATGAGGTCGGGGAGCTGTTTTTT. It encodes CASSYEVGELFF.

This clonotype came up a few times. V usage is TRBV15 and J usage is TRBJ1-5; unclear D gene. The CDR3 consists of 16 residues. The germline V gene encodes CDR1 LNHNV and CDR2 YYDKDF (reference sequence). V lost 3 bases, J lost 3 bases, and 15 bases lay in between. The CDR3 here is CATSRSRLNINQPQHF. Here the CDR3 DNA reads TGTGCCACCAGCAGGTCCCGACTGAACATCAATCAGCCCCAGCATTTT.

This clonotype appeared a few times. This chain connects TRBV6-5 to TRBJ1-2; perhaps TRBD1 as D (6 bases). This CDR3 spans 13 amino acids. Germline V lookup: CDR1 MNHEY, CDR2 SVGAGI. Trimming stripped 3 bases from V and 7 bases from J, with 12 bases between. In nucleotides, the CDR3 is TGTGCCAGCAGTTATTGGGGGCTGGGTGGCTACACCTTC. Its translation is CASSYWGLGGYTF.

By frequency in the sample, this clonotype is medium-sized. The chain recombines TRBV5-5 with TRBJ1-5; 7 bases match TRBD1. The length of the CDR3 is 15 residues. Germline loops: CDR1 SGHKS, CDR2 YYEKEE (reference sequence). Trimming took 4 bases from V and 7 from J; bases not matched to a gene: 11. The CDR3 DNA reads TGTGCCAGCAGCCCGCGACAGGGTGGGGGACAGCCCCAGCATTTT. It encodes CASSPRQGGGQPQHF.

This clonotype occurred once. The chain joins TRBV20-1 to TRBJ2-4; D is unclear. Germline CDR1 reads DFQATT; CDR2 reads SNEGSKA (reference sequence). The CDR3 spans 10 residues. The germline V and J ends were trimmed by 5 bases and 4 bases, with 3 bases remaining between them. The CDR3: CSAGKNIQYF. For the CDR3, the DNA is TGCAGTGCTGGAAAAAACATTCAGTACTTC.

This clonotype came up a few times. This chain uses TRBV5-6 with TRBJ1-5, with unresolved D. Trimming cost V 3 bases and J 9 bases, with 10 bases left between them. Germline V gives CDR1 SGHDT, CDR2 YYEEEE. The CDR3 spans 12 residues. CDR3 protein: CASSSWTGPQHF. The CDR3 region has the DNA TGTGCCAGCAGCTCCTGGACGGGGCCCCAGCATTTT.

The DNA of the CDR3 is TGTGCCAGCAGCTGGGATGGGCTATACAATGAGCAGTTCTTC. This encodes CASSWDGLYNEQFF. The chain carries TRBV12-3 or TRBV12-4 and TRBJ2-1; D unclear. The V end was cut by 6 bases, the J end by 4 bases, with 13 bases between. The CDR3 runs 14 residues.

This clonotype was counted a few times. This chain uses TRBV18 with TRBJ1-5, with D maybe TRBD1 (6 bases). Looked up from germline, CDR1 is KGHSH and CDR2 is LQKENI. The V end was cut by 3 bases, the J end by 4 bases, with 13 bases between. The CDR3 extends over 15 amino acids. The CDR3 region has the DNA TGTGCCAGCTCACCTCGCCAGGGGTTGAATCAGCCCCAGCATTTT. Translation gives CASSPRQGLNQPQHF.

CDR3 nucleotide sequence: TGTGCCAGCAGCGTAGCTTCTAGGGTCACCGGGGAGCTGTTTTTT. Its protein product is CASSVASRVTGELFF. This sequence joins TRBV9 and TRBJ2-2; the D is unclear. CDR3 length: 15 amino acids. V was shortened by 0 bases and J by 4 bases, with 10 bases between the two germline ends. Germline V gene sequence: CDR1 SGDLS, CDR2 YYNGEE.

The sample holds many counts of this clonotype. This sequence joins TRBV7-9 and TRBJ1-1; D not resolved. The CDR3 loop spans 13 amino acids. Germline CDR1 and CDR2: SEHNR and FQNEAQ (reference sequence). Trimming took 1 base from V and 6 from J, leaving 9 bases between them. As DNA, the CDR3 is TGTGCCAGCAGCTTAGGAGACGGGGCTGAAGCTTTCTTT. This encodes CASSLGDGAEAFF.

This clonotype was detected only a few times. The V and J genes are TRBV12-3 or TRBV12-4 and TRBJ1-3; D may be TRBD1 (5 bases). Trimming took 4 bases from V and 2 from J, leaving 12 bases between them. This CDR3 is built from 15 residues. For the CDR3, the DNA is TGTGCCAGCAGTTCCATTGAGGGGACTGGAAACACCATATATTTT. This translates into CASSSIEGTGNTIYF.

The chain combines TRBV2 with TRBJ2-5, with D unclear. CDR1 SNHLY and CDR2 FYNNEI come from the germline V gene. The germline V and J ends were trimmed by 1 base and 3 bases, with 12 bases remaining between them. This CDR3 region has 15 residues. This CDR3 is CASSEGIILEETQYF. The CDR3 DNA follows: TGTGCCAGCAGTGAAGGGATTATTCTTGAAGAGACCCAGTACTTC.

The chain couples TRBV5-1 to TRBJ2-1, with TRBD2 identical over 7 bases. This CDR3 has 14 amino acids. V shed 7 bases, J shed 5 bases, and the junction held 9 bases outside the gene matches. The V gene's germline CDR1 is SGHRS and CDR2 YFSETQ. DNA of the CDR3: TGCGCCAGCTCGTCTAGCGGCCCCAACAATGAGCAGTTCTTC. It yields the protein CASSSSGPNNEQFF.